The clone carrying this TCR beta chain has just one count. This entry comes from a study of T cell changes during pregnancy in multiple sclerosis. Produced via immunoSEQ multiplex PCR; TCRdb's table is partial and in-frame only. The sample lists about 13,000 clones, almost 90% occurring once. With 2 bases removed from V and 5 bases from J, the gap between germline ends came to 10 bases. The germline V gene encodes CDR1 SEHNR and CDR2 FQNEAQ (reference sequence). The CDR3 has 14 residues. The chain employs TRBV7-9 and TRBJ2-1, with D perhaps matching TRBD2 (5 bases). Sequenced material: CD8+ T cells from peripheral blood mononuclear cells, taken after pregnancy. This TCR derives from a female donor in good health, enrolled as a control in a pregnancy study. CDR3 protein: CASSLSGNHNEQFF. The CDR3, as DNA: TGTGCCAGCAGCTTATCCGGGAACCACAATGAGCAGTTCTTC.